These 16 T cell receptor beta chains were all obtained from the same sample, sequenced in a study of blood T cell repertoires in COVID-19. The assay was immunoSEQ multiplex PCR, and TCRdb's table has in-frame clones only and misses some. The table shows under 150,000 clones, with about 82% occurring only once. Material: peripheral blood. The receptors here all came from a woman older than 75 with active or convalescent COVID-19.

The CDR3 here is CASSEGFGLQPLGYTF. The CDR3 bases are TGTGCCAGCAGTGAAGGGTTCGGTCTGCAACCTCTTGGCTACACCTTC. The rearrangement links TRBV2 to TRBJ1-2; unclear D gene. Germline CDR1 reads SNHLY; CDR2 reads FYNNEI. The germline V and J ends were trimmed by 1 base and 7 bases, with 19 bases remaining between them. CDR3 length: 16 amino acids.

This clone was found a few times. The gene calls are TRBV27 and TRBJ1-4, with D unclear. CDR1 and CDR2 from the germline V gene are MNHEY and SMNVEV (reference sequence). Trimming removed 2 bases from V and 2 bases from J, with 9 bases in between. CDR3 size: 15 residues. CDR3 in amino acids: CASSLTGYTNEKLFF. CDR3 nucleotides: TGTGCCAGCAGTTTAACCGGGTATACTAATGAAAAACTGTTTTTT.

This chain links TRBV14 with TRBJ2-5; a weak D match, TRBD2 (6 bases). The CDR3 contains 14 residues. CDR1 is SGHDN and CDR2 is FVKESK in the germline V gene. V was pared by 0 bases and J by 7 bases, with 12 bases between. CDR3 coding DNA: TGTGCCAGCAGCCAAGATTGGAGGGTGCGGACCCAGTACTTC. Translating it yields CASSQDWRVRTQYF.

The gene calls are TRBV7-6 and TRBJ2-3; weak D call: TRBD1 (5 bases). Trimming took off 2 bases at V and 5 bases at J, with 17 bases between the two ends. Germline assignment: CDR1 SGHVS and CDR2 FNYEAQ. The CDR3 spans 16 residues. The CDR3 coding sequence is TGTGCCAGCAGCTTAAAAAGGGGCTCAGTTGGAGATACGCAGTATTTT. This sequence encodes CASSLKRGSVGDTQYF. Full variable domain (remainder filled in from reference TRBV7-6 and TRBJ2-3): GAGVSQSPRYKVTKRGQDVALRCDPISGHVSLYWYRQALGQGPEFLTYFNYEAQQDKSGLPNDRFSAERPEGSISTLTIQRTEQRDSAMYRCASSLKRGSVGDTQYFGPGTRLTVL.

V and J are TRBV7-2 and TRBJ2-7; D may be TRBD1 (6 bases). Trimming shortened V by 5 bases and J by 3 bases, and 11 bases separated the two germline ends. There are 13 residues in the CDR3. The germline CDR1 and CDR2 sequences are SGHTA and FQGNSA. CDR3 loop: CASSPRTVYEQYF. Written as DNA, the CDR3 is TGTGCCAGCAGCCCAAGGACAGTCTACGAGCAGTACTTC.

V gene TRBV3-1 (or the pseudogene TRBV3-2) combines with J gene TRBJ1-4; D is undetermined. The CDR3 extends over 13 amino acids. The ends were cut back, 5 bases at V and 7 bases at J, with 11 bases in the middle. CDR1 is LGHDT, CDR2 YNNKEL, per germline (reference sequence). The CDR3 nucleotides read TGTGCCAGCAGCACAACAGCGGGTGAAAAACTGTTTTTT. Amino acids: CASSTTAGEKLFF.

This chain links TRBV6-5 with TRBJ1-2; weak D call: TRBD1 (5 bases). V dropped 6 bases and J dropped 1 base, with 15 bases sitting between them. CDR1 is MNHEY and CDR2 is SVGAGI in the germline V gene. CDR3 length equals 15 residues. CDR3 sequence: CASRKTETLNYGYTF. In nucleotides, the CDR3 is TGTGCCAGCAGAAAGACAGAGACCCTTAACTATGGCTACACCTTC.

This clone has a handful of counts. The chain combines TRBV4-1 with TRBJ2-7, with TRBD1 matching 9 bases. Germline CDR1 and CDR2: MGHRA and YSYEKL. Unmatched junction bases numbered 8, after V lost 1 base and J lost 4 bases. This CDR3 is 16 amino acids long. CDR3 sequence: CASSQVLGQGIYEQYF. The CDR3 DNA reads TGCGCCAGCAGCCAAGTTTTAGGACAGGGGATATACGAGCAGTACTTC.

This clone was observed a few times. V and J are TRBV7-9 and TRBJ1-2; 8 positions agree with TRBD1. V lost 1 base, J lost 3 bases, and 1 base stayed unmatched. The CDR3 spans 14 residues. Germline values: CDR1 SEHNR, CDR2 FQNEAQ (reference sequence). CDR3 in amino acids: CASSLGTGYYGYTF. The CDR3 DNA is TGTGCCAGCAGCTTAGGGACAGGGTACTATGGCTACACCTTC.

The chain links TRBV6-5 to TRBJ1-3, with TRBD1 matching 7 bases. Germline CDR1 reads MNHEY; CDR2 reads SVGAGI. J was trimmed by 0 bases and V by 3 bases; bases with no gene match: 5. This CDR3 is 16 amino acids long. CDR3 DNA: TGTGCCAGCAGTTATTCGGACAGGCACTCTGGAAACACCATATATTTT. Its protein is CASSYSDRHSGNTIYF.

This chain uses TRBV19 with TRBJ2-1; D uncertain. Germline V gene data show CDR1 as LNHDA and CDR2 as SQIVND (reference sequence). With 2 bases removed from V and 1 base from J, the gap between germline ends came to 9 bases. The CDR3 covers 15 residues. Written as DNA, the CDR3 is TGTGCCAGTAGTATAATCCCACGGTCCTACAATGAGCAGTTCTTC. Amino acid sequence: CASSIIPRSYNEQFF. The full variable domain, in which reference TRBV19 and TRBJ2-1 provide the parts outside the CDR3, is DGGITQSPKYLFRKEGQNVTLSCEQNLNHDAMYWYRQDPGQGLRLIYYSQIVNDFQKGDIAEGYSVSREKKESFPLTVTSAQKNPTAFYLCASSIIPRSYNEQFFGPGTRLTVL.

V and J are TRBV5-1 and TRBJ2-7; 7 nucleotides match TRBD2. The CDR3 runs 14 residues. V trimming: 6 bases; J trimming: 2 bases; junction bases outside the gene matches: 8. The germline V gene has CDR1 SGHRS and CDR2 YFSETQ. CDR3 coding DNA: TGCGCCAGCAAGCCGGCTAGCGGAACCTACGAGCAGTACTTC. Its translation: CASKPASGTYEQYF.

This chain uses TRBV5-1 with TRBJ1-2; D remains unclear. There are 12 residues in the CDR3. Trimming pared 0 bases from V and 8 bases from J, leaving 8 bases between. Germline V gene sequence: CDR1 SGHRS, CDR2 YFSETQ. The CDR3 DNA reads TGCGCCAGCAGCTTGGGTCAGCGAGGCTACACCTTC. Translated, it gives CASSLGQRGYTF. Supplemented by reference TRBV5-1 and TRBJ1-2, the full variable domain reads KAGVTQTPRYLIKTRGQQVTLSCSPISGHRSVSWYQQTPGQGLQFLFEYFSETQRNKGNFPGRFSGRQFSNSRSEMNVSTLELGDSALYLCASSLGQRGYTFGSGTRLTVV.

The CDR3 region is CATSGISTGTTDTQYF. In nucleotides, the CDR3 is TGTGCCACCAGCGGAATCTCGACAGGGACCACAGATACGCAGTATTTT. The rearrangement links TRBV15 to TRBJ2-3, with 7 nucleotides matching TRBD1. Germline CDR1 LNHNV, CDR2 YYDKDF (reference sequence). This CDR3 is 16 amino acids long. Unmatched junction bases numbered 10, after V lost 5 bases and J lost 2 bases.

V gene TRBV19 combines with J gene TRBJ1-5; D perhaps matches TRBD1 (6 bases). The CDR3 consists of 12 residues. Trimming left V 6 bases short and J 7 bases short, with 10 bases between. Germline V gene sequence: CDR1 LNHDA, CDR2 SQIVND (reference sequence). In DNA form, the CDR3 reads TGTGCCAGTAGACAGGGTGGGCAGCCCCAGCATTTT. Its translation is CASRQGGQPQHF.

The chain employs TRBV19 and TRBJ1-2; 7 nucleotides match TRBD1. V lost 6 bases, J lost 5 bases, and 9 bases stayed unmatched. CDR3 length equals 14 residues. CDR1 is LNHDA, CDR2 SQIVND, per germline (reference sequence). The CDR3 loop reads CASRTGDLIYGYTF. The CDR3 nucleotides are TGTGCCAGTAGAACAGGGGACTTGATTTATGGCTACACCTTC.